A single sample is the source of the 19 T cell receptor beta chains below, sequenced in a study of T cell responses to AZD1222 COVID-19 vaccine. Data came from immunoSEQ multiplex PCR; TCRdb stores just in-frame clones and leaves some out. Of about 120,000 clones listed, 75% to 90% are singletons. Here the sequenced sample was peripheral blood, taken on day 0 of AZD1222 vaccination. The receptors derive from an adult in good health.

The chain is built from TRBV7-9 and TRBJ2-1, with 7 bases fitting TRBD2. The germline V gene encodes CDR1 SEHNR and CDR2 FQNEAQ (reference sequence). With 5 bases clipped from V and 15 bases from J, the junction kept 19 bases outside the gene matches. This CDR3 contains 15 residues. This CDR3 is CASSRPPSSGLIWFF. The CDR3 DNA reads as TGTGCCAGCAGCCGGCCCCCCTCTAGCGGCCTCATATGGTTCTTC.

In this sample, this clone turned up once. The chain is built from TRBV15 and TRBJ2-1; 9 nucleotides line up with TRBD2. The V gene's germline CDR1 is LNHNV and CDR2 YYDKDF (reference sequence). The CDR3 is made up of 18 amino acids. The junction had 11 bases not matched to a gene; V was cut back by 5 bases and J by 0 bases. Here the CDR3 reads CATSGSTSGLYSYNEQFF. The CDR3 DNA follows: TGTGCCACCAGCGGTTCGACTAGCGGACTATACTCCTACAATGAGCAGTTCTTC.

V usage is TRBV5-1 and J usage is TRBJ1-1, with TRBD1 matching 9 bases. The ends lost 4 bases at V and 5 bases at J; junction bases unmatched: 9. CDR3 size: 15 residues. Germline V CDR1 and CDR2: SGHRS, YFSETQ. CDR3 loop: CASSQPTGGATEAFF. DNA for the CDR3: TGCGCCAGCAGCCAACCAACAGGGGGCGCGACTGAAGCTTTCTTT.

The V gene is TRBV7-9, the J gene TRBJ1-1; no clear D. The CDR3 spans 13 residues. V lost 5 bases to trimming and J lost 4 bases, with 11 bases between them. Germline CDR1 and CDR2: SEHNR and FQNEAQ (reference sequence). The CDR3 sequence: CASSAEGGTEAFF. The CDR3 nucleotides read TGTGCCAGCAGCGCAGAGGGCGGCACTGAAGCTTTCTTT.

The chain is built from TRBV27 and TRBJ1-2; D is unresolved. CDR1 and CDR2 from the germline V gene are MNHEY and SMNVEV (reference sequence). Trimming shortened V by 6 bases and J by 4 bases, and 18 bases separated the two germline ends. CDR3 length equals 15 residues. The CDR3: CASRDPAAGSYGYTF. The DNA for the CDR3 is TGTGCCAGCAGGGACCCCGCGGCGGGGAGCTATGGCTACACCTTC.

This rearrangement joins TRBV5-5 to TRBJ1-2; D may be TRBD1 (5 bases). This CDR3 has 15 residues. Germline lookup yields CDR1 SGHKS and CDR2 YYEKEE (reference sequence). With 2 bases removed from V and 0 bases from J, the gap between germline ends came to 11 bases. CDR3 sequence (DNA): TGTGCCAGCAGCTTCAAGGCAGGGACTAACTATGGCTACACCTTC. Protein: CASSFKAGTNYGYTF.

CDR3 loop: CASSLQPGQNTEAFF. The CDR3 nucleotides are TGTGCCAGCAGTTTACAGCCGGGACAGAACACTGAAGCTTTCTTT. The V gene is TRBV27, the J gene TRBJ1-1; TRBD1 is a possible D gene (6 bases). CDR1 is MNHEY and CDR2 is SMNVEV in the germline V gene (reference sequence). The ends were cut back, 2 bases at V and 1 base at J, with 11 bases in the middle. This CDR3 contains 15 residues.

The chain's CDR3 is CASSIGQGSNTEAFF. Here the CDR3 DNA reads TGTGCCAGTAGTATAGGACAGGGATCGAACACTGAAGCTTTCTTT. The J gene is TRBJ1-1, the V gene TRBV19; TRBD1 agrees at 7 bases. J gave up 1 base and V 1 base, and 3 bases lay outside the gene matches. Germline values: CDR1 LNHDA, CDR2 SQIVND (reference sequence). The CDR3 totals 15 residues.

The rearrangement uses TRBV5-1 and TRBJ1-5, with D unresolved. Deletions cut 5 bases from V and 3 bases from J, with 9 bases between. The germline V gene encodes CDR1 SGHRS and CDR2 YFSETQ. CDR3 length equals 13 residues. For the CDR3, the DNA is TGCGCCAGCAGTGAAAGCCCCAATCAGCCCCAGCATTTT. This sequence encodes CASSESPNQPQHF.

The chain joins TRBV12-3 or TRBV12-4 to TRBJ2-3, with D possibly being TRBD2 (5 bases). V gave up 8 bases and J gave up 8 bases, with 11 bases separating them. The CDR3 spans 11 residues. CDR3 protein: CASGSEGTQYF. CDR3 nucleotide sequence: TGTGCCAGCGGGAGTGAGGGTACGCAGTATTTT.

The CDR3 loop is CASSMGQGLTNEQFF. CDR3 sequence (DNA): TGTGCCAGCAGCATGGGACAGGGTCTGACTAATGAGCAGTTCTTC. The chain is built from TRBV7-2 and TRBJ2-1; 9 bases fit TRBD1. V lost 5 bases to trimming and J lost 7 bases; unmatched junction nucleotides: 9. CDR3 length: 15 amino acids. Germline CDR1 SGHTA, CDR2 FQGNSA.

Only one count was recorded for this clone. The rearrangement links TRBV7-3 to TRBJ1-1; 9 nucleotides align to TRBD1. V lost 5 bases to trimming and J lost 0 bases; unmatched junction nucleotides: 16. The CDR3 contains 19 residues. CDR1 and CDR2 from the germline V gene are SGHTA and FQGTGA. CDR3 loop: CASSRRPSNTGGLNTEAFF. In DNA, the CDR3 is TGTGCCAGCAGCCGAAGACCAAGCAATACAGGGGGCCTGAACACTGAAGCTTTCTTT.

This clone has just one count. This rearrangement joins TRBV19 to TRBJ2-1; weak D call: TRBD1 (5 bases). The CDR3 loop spans 12 amino acids. Trimming removed 1 base from V and 8 bases from J, with 6 bases in between. Germline loops: CDR1 LNHDA, CDR2 SQIVND (reference sequence). This CDR3 reads CASSIVGDEQFF. In DNA form, the CDR3 reads TGTGCCAGTAGTATAGTAGGGGATGAGCAGTTCTTC.

This clone was seen a few times. This chain joins TRBV5-5 and TRBJ1-2; 10 bases align to TRBD1. Per germline, CDR1 SGHKS and CDR2 YYEKEE (reference sequence). The trim removed 4 bases at V and 3 bases at J, leaving 6 bases unmatched. The CDR3 is made up of 15 amino acids. CDR3 sequence (DNA): TGTGCCAGCAGCCCGACAGGGGGCTCCGACTATGGCTACACCTTC. Protein: CASSPTGGSDYGYTF. The full variable domain, in which reference TRBV5-5 and TRBJ1-2 provide the parts outside the CDR3, is DAGVTQSPTHLIKTRGQQVTLRCSPISGHKSVSWYQQVLGQGPQFIFQYYEKEERGRGNFPDRFSARQFPNYSSELNVNALLLGDSALYLCASSPTGGSDYGYTFGSGTRLTVV.

CDR3 protein: CASSQDKAGPYGYTF. CDR3 nucleotide sequence: TGTGCCAGCAGCCAAGATAAAGCAGGCCCATATGGCTACACCTTC. This rearrangement joins TRBV4-2 to TRBJ1-2; D not certain. This CDR3 has 15 amino acids. Germline CDR1 is LGHNA and CDR2 is YNFKEQ. V was shortened by 0 bases and J by 5 bases, with 13 bases between the two germline ends.

J is TRBJ1-1 and V is TRBV9, with 10 bases fitting TRBD1. Trimming cost V 4 bases and J 3 bases; bases outside gene matches: 6. The CDR3 has 15 amino acids. The germline V gene encodes CDR1 SGDLS and CDR2 YYNGEE. The CDR3 nucleotides read TGTGCCAGCAGCTCAACCGGGACAGGGGACACTGAAGCTTTCTTT. Translating gives CASSSTGTGDTEAFF.

CDR3: CAHGTSATEAFF. For the CDR3, the DNA is TGTGCCCACGGTACAAGTGCGACTGAAGCTTTCTTT. The chain uses TRBV5-3 and TRBJ1-1; D is unresolved. TRBV5-3 is flagged as an ORF with uncertain function. There are 12 residues in the CDR3. V was pared by 10 bases and J by 5 bases, with 15 bases between.

The V call is TRBV4-2, the J call TRBJ1-1; unclear D gene. The CDR3 extends over 15 amino acids. The germline V gene has CDR1 LGHNA and CDR2 YNFKEQ. V was trimmed by 1 base and J by 5 bases, leaving 14 bases between them. The CDR3: CASSQVRSQGTEAFF. The DNA of the CDR3 is TGTGCCAGCAGCCAAGTAAGAAGTCAAGGAACTGAAGCTTTCTTT.

The rearrangement uses TRBV3-1 (or the pseudogene TRBV3-2) and TRBJ2-1, with TRBD2 matching 7 bases. This CDR3 contains 15 residues. Germline CDR1 reads LGHDT; CDR2 reads YNNKEL (reference sequence). The J segment lost 4 bases and the V segment lost 4 bases, leaving 7 bases of the junction unmatched. DNA for the CDR3: TGTGCCAGCAGCCCTGCTAGCGGTGGGTACAATGAGCAGTTCTTC. It is translated as CASSPASGGYNEQFF.